Shown below are 20 T cell receptor beta chains from a single sample sequenced in a study of CD4+ T cells in melanoma. Sequencing used immunoSEQ multiplex PCR; TCRdb keeps in-frame clones, though not all of them. Of fewer than 55,000 clones detected, 80% to 90% appear once; the ten largest clones hold 12%. Sequenced: peripheral blood. Receptors were obtained from a human donor with melanoma.

The gene calls are TRBV18 and TRBJ1-4; no reliable D call. Germline V gene data show CDR1 as KGHSH and CDR2 as LQKENI. This CDR3 region has 16 residues. Trimming left V 3 bases short and J 7 bases short, with 18 bases between. The DNA for the CDR3 is TGTGCCAGCTCACCCTCACGGACGGGGAGCGGTGAAAAACTGTTTTTT. Translation: CASSPSRTGSGEKLFF.

This sequence joins TRBV28 and TRBJ2-5; D is possibly TRBD2 (6 bases). V was clipped by 7 bases and J by 9 bases, with 21 bases between them. The CDR3 covers 14 residues. Germline lookup yields CDR1 MDHEN and CDR2 SYDVKM. As DNA, the CDR3 is TGTGCCAGCAACCCTACGCTAGTCGGAGGGGCCCAGTACTTC. Translated, it gives CASNPTLVGGAQYF.

V gene TRBV19 combines with J gene TRBJ1-1; 7 positions agree with TRBD1. After removal of 5 bases from V and 5 bases from J, the junction contained 5 bases not matched to a gene. The CDR3 is 13 amino acids. CDR1 is LNHDA, CDR2 SQIVND, per germline (reference sequence). CDR3 bases: TGTGCCAGTAGTGCGACAGGGAGTACTGAAGCTTTCTTT. Its translation: CASSATGSTEAFF. The complete variable domain, with remaining parts taken from reference TRBV19 and TRBJ1-1, reads DGGITQSPKYLFRKEGQNVTLSCEQNLNHDAMYWYRQDPGQGLRLIYYSQIVNDFQKGDIAEGYSVSREKKESFPLTVTSAQKNPTAFYLCASSATGSTEAFFGQGTRLTVV.

CDR3 in amino acids: CAWSLGGGDRQYF. In DNA, the CDR3 is TGTGCCTGGAGTCTGGGCGGGGGGGACCGGCAGTACTTC. The chain combines TRBV30 with TRBJ2-7; 9 bases are shared with TRBD2. Per the germline V gene, CDR1 is GTSNPN and CDR2 is SVGIG (reference sequence). This CDR3 spans 13 amino acids. Germline trimming cut 2 bases from V and 9 bases from J; bases unmatched to any gene: 8.

The V and J genes are TRBV5-1 and TRBJ2-3; 7 bases are shared with TRBD2. Germline V CDR1 and CDR2: SGHRS, YFSETQ. The V gene end was trimmed by 4 bases and the J gene end by 3 bases; junction bases not matched to a gene: 5. The CDR3 is 14 residues long. In DNA form, the CDR3 reads TGCGCCAGCAGCGCTCGACTAGCTACAGATACGCAGTATTTT. This encodes CASSARLATDTQYF.

The chain links TRBV30 to TRBJ2-7; 13 bases agree with TRBD2. Germline CDR1 GTSNPN, CDR2 SVGIG (reference sequence). Unmatched junction bases numbered 14, after V lost 3 bases and J lost 3 bases. This CDR3 is built from 18 residues. DNA for the CDR3: TGTGCCTGGAGCCGAGGACTAGCGGGGGCCTTAGACAACTACGAGCAGTACTTC. Encoded protein: CAWSRGLAGALDNYEQYF.

This chain connects TRBV4-1 to TRBJ2-2; D may be TRBD2 (6 bases). Trimming left V 7 bases short and J 4 bases short, with 16 bases between. The CDR3 runs 15 residues. Germline CDR1 and CDR2: MGHRA and YSYEKL. The CDR3 protein is CASKSGQASTGELFF. CDR3 nucleotide sequence: TGCGCCAGCAAAAGCGGGCAGGCCTCCACCGGGGAGCTGTTTTTT.

V usage is TRBV6-1 and J usage is TRBJ2-7; weak D call: TRBD1 (5 bases). The CDR3 sequence is 14 residues long. Germline CDR1 MNHNS, CDR2 SASEGT. V shed 10 bases and J shed 5 bases, with 21 bases lying between them. In nucleotides, the CDR3 is TGTGCCATCACCAGGGTTGGGGTTGGCGACGAGCAGTACTTC. Protein sequence: CAITRVGVGDEQYF.

In its sample, this clone was seen a few times. The chain is built from TRBV30 and TRBJ2-7, with 8 nucleotides matching TRBD1. From germline, CDR1 is GTSNPN and CDR2 SVGIG (reference sequence). CDR3 size: 12 residues. Trimming cost V 4 bases and J 4 bases; bases outside gene matches: 3. DNA of the CDR3: TGTGCCTGGACCGGGACAGGTTACGAGCAGTACTTC. Translated: CAWTGTGYEQYF.

The chain employs TRBV9 and TRBJ2-7; 16 nucleotides agree with TRBD2. In germline, CDR1 is SGDLS, CDR2 YYNGEE. This CDR3 spans 16 amino acids. Trimming cost V 2 bases and J 6 bases; bases outside gene matches: 5. The DNA of the CDR3 is TGTGCCAGCAGCGTCGGGACTAGCGGGGGGGCATCCGAGCAGTACTTC. This sequence encodes CASSVGTSGGASEQYF.

V and J are TRBV11-1 and TRBJ2-1, with TRBD2 matching over 9 bases. CDR3 length: 15 amino acids. From germline, CDR1 is SGHAT and CDR2 FQDESV (reference sequence). V shed 3 bases and J 8 bases; nucleotides not matched to a gene: 8. CDR3 region: CASSFASGGRDEQFF. In DNA form, the CDR3 reads TGTGCCAGCAGCTTTGCGAGCGGGGGGCGTGATGAGCAGTTCTTC.

V usage is TRBV13 and J usage is TRBJ1-1; D might be TRBD1 (6 bases). V was shortened by 2 bases and J by 1 base, with 14 bases between the two germline ends. The CDR3 has 16 residues. Per the germline V gene, CDR1 is PRHDT and CDR2 is FYEKMQ (reference sequence). DNA for the CDR3: TGTGCCAGCAGCTTACGGGACACCTTATCGAACACTGAAGCTTTCTTT. Encoded protein: CASSLRDTLSNTEAFF. The variable domain in full, completed from reference TRBV13 and TRBJ1-1, reads AAGVIQSPRHLIKEKRETATLKCYPIPRHDTVYWYQQGPGQDPQFLISFYEKMQSDKGSIPDRFSAQQFSDYHSELNMSSLELGDSALYFCASSLRDTLSNTEAFFGQGTRLTVV.

This chain connects TRBV6-1 to TRBJ1-2; TRBD1 agrees at 7 bases. This CDR3 has 15 amino acids. Germline trimming cut 6 bases from V and 2 bases from J; bases unmatched to any gene: 9. CDR1 is MNHNS and CDR2 is SASEGT in the germline V gene. The CDR3 spells CASSPDPTGNYGYTF. The CDR3 DNA reads as TGTGCCAGCAGCCCTGACCCGACAGGGAACTATGGCTACACCTTC.

The rearrangement joins TRBV5-6 to TRBJ1-4; TRBD1 might be the D (5 bases). The germline V and J ends were trimmed by 1 base and 6 bases, with 10 bases remaining between them. In germline, CDR1 is SGHDT, CDR2 YYEEEE. The CDR3 runs 14 residues. The CDR3 sequence is CASSLFGGYEKLFF. The CDR3 bases are TGTGCCAGCAGCTTGTTTGGGGGGTATGAAAAACTGTTTTTT.

This chain uses TRBV11-1 with TRBJ1-2; D perhaps matches TRBD1 (6 bases). The germline gives CDR1 SGHAT, CDR2 FQDESV (reference sequence). V was shortened by 6 bases and J by 7 bases, with 12 bases between the two germline ends. The CDR3 has 12 residues. The DNA of the CDR3 is TGTGCCAGCAGACCCGAACAGGGTGGCTACACCTTC. Its protein is CASRPEQGGYTF.

The chain combines TRBV12-5 with TRBJ1-1, with 8 bases identical to TRBD1. J lost 3 bases, V lost 1 base, and 4 bases had no gene match. The germline gives CDR1 LGHNT, CDR2 FRNRAP. CDR3 length: 15 residues. CDR3 nucleotides: TGTGCTAGTGGTTTGGGACAGGGGCGGGACACTGAAGCTTTCTTT. This translates into CASGLGQGRDTEAFF.

The chain carries TRBV11-1 and TRBJ1-1; no firm D call. The CDR3 has 12 residues. Trimming removed 1 base from V and 11 bases from J, with 11 bases in between. Germline lookup yields CDR1 SGHAT and CDR2 FQDESV (reference sequence). Written as DNA, the CDR3 is TGTGCCAGCAGCTTAGGGTTCGGAGGGGCTTTCTTT. Its translation is CASSLGFGGAFF.

The V and J genes are TRBV11-2 and TRBJ2-7, with D unresolved. Germline values: CDR1 SGHAT, CDR2 FQNNGV. The CDR3 contains 13 residues. V was cut by 0 bases and J by 6 bases, with 9 bases left in between. CDR3 sequence reads: CASSLDRSPEQYF. DNA for the CDR3: TGTGCCAGCAGCTTAGACAGGTCTCCCGAGCAGTACTTC. The full variable domain, with the rest looked up from reference TRBV11-2 and TRBJ2-7, is EAGVAQSPRYKIIEKRQSVAFWCNPISGHATLYWYQQILGQGPKLLIQFQNNGVVDDSQLPKDRFSAERLKGVDSTLKIQPAKLEDSAVYLCASSLDRSPEQYFGPGTRLTVT.

This clone occurred a few times. The chain is built from TRBV9 and TRBJ2-3, with a weak D call TRBD1 (6 bases). V was trimmed by 1 base and J by 2 bases, leaving 17 bases between them. There are 17 residues in the CDR3. Germline V CDR1 and CDR2: SGDLS, YYNGEE. The DNA of the CDR3 is TGTGCCAGCAGCGTAACGTATACCGGACAGACCACAGATACGCAGTATTTT. Translated: CASSVTYTGQTTDTQYF.

The chain carries TRBV7-9 and TRBJ1-1; 10 positions match TRBD1. The V gene's germline CDR1 is SEHNR and CDR2 FQNEAQ (reference sequence). This CDR3 has 15 amino acids. Trimming took 8 bases from V and 3 from J; bases not matched to a gene: 9. The CDR3 DNA is TGTGCCAGCCGCCACTCCGGGACAGGGGACACTGAAGCTTTCTTT. It is translated as CASRHSGTGDTEAFF.